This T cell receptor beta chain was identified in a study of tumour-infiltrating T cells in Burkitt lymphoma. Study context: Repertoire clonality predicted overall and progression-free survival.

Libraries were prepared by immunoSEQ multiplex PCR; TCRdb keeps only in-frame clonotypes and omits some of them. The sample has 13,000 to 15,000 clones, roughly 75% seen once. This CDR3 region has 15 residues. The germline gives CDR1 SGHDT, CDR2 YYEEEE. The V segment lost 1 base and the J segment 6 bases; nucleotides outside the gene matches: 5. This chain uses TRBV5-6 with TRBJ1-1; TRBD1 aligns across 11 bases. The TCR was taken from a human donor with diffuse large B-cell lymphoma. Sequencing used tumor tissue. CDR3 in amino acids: CASSLRLGQGAEAFF. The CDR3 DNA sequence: TGTGCCAGCAGCTTGAGGCTGGGACAGGGGGCTGAAGCTTTCTTT. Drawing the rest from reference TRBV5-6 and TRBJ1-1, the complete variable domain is DAGVTQSPTHLIKTRGQQVTLRCSPKSGHDTVSWYQQALGQGPQFIFQYYEEEERQRGNFPDRFSGHQFPNYSSELNVNALLLGDSALYLCASSLRLGQGAEAFFGQGTRLTVV.